These 12 T cell receptor beta chains were sequenced from one sample in a study of T cells in tumors after PD-1 blockade. The assay was immunoSEQ multiplex PCR, and TCRdb's table has in-frame clones only and misses some. The table has approximately 2,000 clones, 74% seen once. Time point denoted: second of two pre-therapy site-matched biopsies 2 to 3 months apart. Sequencing was performed on tumor tissue, taken before anti-PD-1 treatment. Receptors originate from a human donor with basal cell carcinoma.

This chain joins TRBV30 and TRBJ2-1, with D possibly being TRBD2 (5 bases). Trimming removed 3 bases at V and 6 bases at J, with 9 bases between. Looked up from germline, CDR1 is GTSNPN and CDR2 is SVGIG (reference sequence). CDR3 length equals 12 residues. Here the CDR3 DNA reads TGTGCCTGGAGCGGACTTTCCAATGAGCAGTTCTTC. It codes for CAWSGLSNEQFF.

J is TRBJ1-5 and V is TRBV15; 7 nucleotides align to TRBD1. Per germline, CDR1 LNHNV and CDR2 YYDKDF (reference sequence). Trimming took 7 bases from V and 7 from J; bases not matched to a gene: 13. This CDR3 has 15 amino acids. CDR3 region: CATTSSQGVWQPQHF. CDR3 bases: TGTGCCACCACCTCATCGCAGGGGGTTTGGCAGCCCCAGCATTTT.

V and J are TRBV19 and TRBJ2-1; 13 positions agree with TRBD2. CDR1 is LNHDA and CDR2 is SQIVND in the germline V gene (reference sequence). The trim removed 2 bases at V and 4 bases at J, leaving 2 bases unmatched. The CDR3 length is 16 residues. CDR3 coding DNA: TGTGCCAGTAGTATACCGGGACTAGCGGGATACAATGAGCAGTTCTTC. It is translated as CASSIPGLAGYNEQFF. The whole variable domain, remainder taken from reference TRBV19 and TRBJ2-1, is DGGITQSPKYLFRKEGQNVTLSCEQNLNHDAMYWYRQDPGQGLRLIYYSQIVNDFQKGDIAEGYSVSREKKESFPLTVTSAQKNPTAFYLCASSIPGLAGYNEQFFGPGTRLTVL.

The genes are TRBV19 and TRBJ2-7; maybe TRBD1 (5 bases). Deletions cut 5 bases from V and 6 bases from J, with 20 bases between. Germline CDR1 reads LNHDA; CDR2 reads SQIVND (reference sequence). The CDR3 is made up of 15 amino acids. Written as DNA, the CDR3 is TGTGCCAGTAGTCCTTCCGCCAGGGTCCAGGGCGAGCAGTACTTC. It yields the protein CASSPSARVQGEQYF.

The chain links TRBV7-2 to TRBJ2-2; 8 nucleotides align to TRBD2. The CDR3 extends over 16 amino acids. V lost 0 bases to trimming and J lost 7 bases; unmatched junction nucleotides: 7. Germline loops: CDR1 SGHTA, CDR2 FQGNSA. The CDR3 DNA follows: TGTGCCAGCAGCTTAGCTGTAGGACTAGCTGGCGGGGAGCTGTTTTTT. This translates into CASSLAVGLAGGELFF.

The rearrangement links TRBV15 to TRBJ1-1; D unclear. CDR1 and CDR2 from the germline V gene are LNHNV and YYDKDF (reference sequence). Trimming shortened V by 5 bases and J by 6 bases, and 16 bases separated the two germline ends. The CDR3 runs 14 residues. The CDR3 sequence: CATSGETLRSEAFF. CDR3 bases: TGTGCCACCAGCGGCGAAACACTACGGTCTGAAGCTTTCTTT.

As to this clone: The same CDR3 also results from other DNA sequences found in this sample. This chain connects TRBV6-1 to TRBJ1-6; D gene uncertain. In germline, CDR1 is MNHNS, CDR2 SASEGT. The CDR3 has 14 residues. The V end lost 2 bases, the J end lost 0 bases, and 2 bases lay between the germline ends. Here the CDR3 DNA reads TGTGCCAGCAGTGAATCCTCCTATAATTCACCCCTCCACTTT. Protein sequence: CASSESSYNSPLHF.

The chain joins TRBV13 to TRBJ1-6; D uncertain. V gave up 1 base and J gave up 1 base, with 14 bases separating them. The V gene's germline CDR1 is PRHDT and CDR2 FYEKMQ (reference sequence). This CDR3 region has 18 residues. The CDR3 reads CASSLDGSRRSYNSPLHF. The CDR3 DNA follows: TGTGCCAGCAGCTTAGATGGGTCCAGGAGGTCCTATAATTCACCCCTCCACTTT. Full variable domain (outside the CDR3, taken from reference TRBV13 and TRBJ1-6): AAGVIQSPRHLIKEKRETATLKCYPIPRHDTVYWYQQGPGQDPQFLISFYEKMQSDKGSIPDRFSAQQFSDYHSELNMSSLELGDSALYFCASSLDGSRRSYNSPLHFGNGTRLTVT.

This clone was recorded a few times. The V gene is TRBV5-4, the J gene TRBJ2-3; 10 bases agree with TRBD2. This CDR3 is built from 15 residues. V was clipped by 0 bases and J by 4 bases; unmatched bases: 2. From germline, CDR1 is SGHNT and CDR2 YYREEE (reference sequence). In DNA, the CDR3 is TGTGCCAGCAGCTTGGGGAGCGGGGGGGCAGATACGCAGTATTTT. It specifies CASSLGSGGADTQYF. The variable domain in full, with the rest retrieved from reference TRBV5-4 and TRBJ2-3, is ETGVTQSPTHLIKTRGQQVTLRCSSQSGHNTVSWYQQALGQGPQFIFQYYREEENGRGNFPPRFSGLQFPNYSSELNVNALELDDSALYLCASSLGSGGADTQYFGPGTRLTVL.

The chain recombines TRBV4-2 with TRBJ2-4, with 9 bases matching TRBD1. The CDR3 consists of 16 residues. The trim removed 0 bases at V and 8 bases at J, leaving 8 bases unmatched. CDR1 LGHNA and CDR2 YNFKEQ come from the germline V gene. CDR3 sequence (DNA): TGTGCCAGCAGCCAAGAAGAGGGACAGGGTACAGACATTCAGTACTTC. Translated: CASSQEEGQGTDIQYF.

Here the CDR3 DNA reads TGTGCCAGCAGCCCCGGAAGGGACGAGCAGTACTTC. Protein product: CASSPGRDEQYF. The genes are TRBV28 and TRBJ2-7; D remains unclear. The CDR3 is made up of 12 amino acids. Germline-derived CDR1 and CDR2 are MDHEN and SYDVKM. V shed 6 bases and J shed 5 bases, with 11 bases lying between them.

This sequence joins TRBV10-1 and TRBJ2-7; TRBD2 is a possible D gene (6 bases). The germline V and J ends were trimmed by 3 bases and 5 bases, with 8 bases remaining between them. CDR3 size: 12 residues. Germline V CDR1 and CDR2: WNHNN, SYGVQD (reference sequence). CDR3 amino acids: CASSEWGDEQYF. Written as DNA, the CDR3 is TGCGCCAGCAGTGAATGGGGGGACGAGCAGTACTTC.